A single sample gave rise to the 11 T cell receptor beta chains below, sequenced in a study of blood T cell repertoires in COVID-19. Clones were sequenced by immunoSEQ multiplex PCR, and TCRdb holds only the in-frame ones, with some missing. The repertoire consists of under 400,000 clones, with around 91% occurring once and the leading ten covering 5% to 8.5%. Sample: peripheral blood. Source of these receptors: a man aged 18 to 29 with active or convalescent COVID-19.

V usage is TRBV6-5 and J usage is TRBJ1-5, with D perhaps TRBD1 (5 bases). The V gene lost 6 bases and the J gene lost 4 bases, with 16 bases spanning the gap. Germline CDR1 MNHEY, CDR2 SVGAGI. The CDR3 runs to 15 residues. This chain's CDR3 is CASRGGRQGNQPQHF. In DNA, the CDR3 is TGTGCCAGCAGGGGGGGGAGGCAGGGTAATCAGCCCCAGCATTTT.

V gene TRBV28 combines with J gene TRBJ1-2; TRBD1 matches 10 bases. Germline values: CDR1 MDHEN, CDR2 SYDVKM. The CDR3 has 16 residues. After removal of 6 bases from V and 8 bases from J, the junction contained 15 bases not matched to a gene. The CDR3 spells CASSLPGQGLKTGYTF. Here the CDR3 DNA reads TGTGCCAGCAGCCTACCGGGACAGGGGCTTAAAACGGGCTACACCTTC.

The chain employs TRBV6-1 and TRBJ1-3; D might be TRBD1 (5 bases). V gave up 2 bases and J gave up 0 bases, with 11 bases separating them. Germline V CDR1 and CDR2: MNHNS, SASEGT. There are 16 residues in the CDR3. The CDR3 DNA sequence: TGTGCCAGCAGTGAACCCCGAGACAGCTCTGGAAACACCATATATTTT. Amino acid sequence: CASSEPRDSSGNTIYF.

The CDR3 DNA follows: TGTGCCAGCAGCTTATTCGGGGGGGCCGGCGATACGCAGTATTTT. It translates to CASSLFGGAGDTQYF. The V and J genes are TRBV7-3 and TRBJ2-3; 8 nucleotides match TRBD2. This CDR3 comprises 15 residues. After removal of 2 bases from V and 6 bases from J, the junction contained 7 bases not matched to a gene. Germline CDR1 and CDR2: SGHTA and FQGTGA.

The chain couples TRBV5-4 to TRBJ1-5, with TRBD1 identical over 11 bases. In germline, CDR1 is SGHNT, CDR2 YYREEE (reference sequence). The CDR3 is 15 residues long. J was trimmed by 7 bases and V by 0 bases; bases with no gene match: 3. The CDR3: CASSLGGQGAQPQHF. Here the CDR3 DNA reads TGTGCCAGCAGCTTGGGCGGACAGGGGGCGCAGCCCCAGCATTTT.

This rearrangement joins TRBV7-9 to TRBJ2-1; TRBD2 is a possible D gene (6 bases). CDR1 SEHNR and CDR2 FQNEAQ come from the germline V gene (reference sequence). Trimming took 11 bases from V and 5 from J, leaving 10 bases between them. The CDR3 spans 11 residues. The CDR3 region has the DNA TGTGCCCTGGGGGGAAACAATGAGCAGTTCTTC. Its translation: CALGGNNEQFF.

V gene TRBV4-2 combines with J gene TRBJ2-1; no definite D call. V lost 3 bases, J lost 7 bases, and 4 bases lay in between. CDR1 LGHNA and CDR2 YNFKEQ come from the germline V gene. There are 11 residues in the CDR3. The CDR3, as DNA: TGTGCCAGCAGCCATAGTAATGAGCAGTTCTTC. Residues: CASSHSNEQFF.

The V call is TRBV6-2 or TRBV6-3, the J call TRBJ2-3; D call uncertain. V lost 2 bases and J 0 bases, leaving 9 bases between the germline ends. The CDR3 sequence is 15 residues long. CDR1 and CDR2 from the germline V gene are MNHEY and SVGEGT. CDR3 nucleotides: TGTGCCAGCAGTTACCCGCGGCAGAGCACAGATACGCAGTATTTT. Protein sequence: CASSYPRQSTDTQYF.

The chain has TRBV2 and TRBJ2-5; D possibly corresponds to TRBD2 (5 bases). The CDR3 extends over 14 amino acids. Germline V gene sequence: CDR1 SNHLY, CDR2 FYNNEI. V was pared by 6 bases and J by 4 bases, with 15 bases between. DNA of the CDR3: TGTGCCAGCAGCCTCGGGGTCGCAGTAGAGACCCAGTACTTC. Its protein product is CASSLGVAVETQYF.

The genes are TRBV15 and TRBJ2-7; 7 bases agree with TRBD2. V lost 6 bases and J lost 2; bases outside the gene matches: 7. The CDR3 runs to 14 residues. Germline V gene lookup returns CDR1 LNHNV and CDR2 YYDKDF (reference sequence). The CDR3 loop reads CATRKAGETYEQYF. In DNA, the CDR3 is TGTGCCACCAGGAAGGCGGGGGAGACCTACGAGCAGTACTTC.

This rearrangement joins TRBV19 to TRBJ2-2, with D possibly TRBD2 on 5 matching bases. Germline V lookup: CDR1 LNHDA, CDR2 SQIVND (reference sequence). The CDR3 contains 15 residues. Trimming took 11 bases from V and 1 from J, leaving 17 bases between them. CDR3 bases: TGTGCCGGAGGCAAGGGAACCTTGAACACCGGGGAGCTGTTTTTT. Translation: CAGGKGTLNTGELFF.